This TCR beta chain was obtained from a study of blood T cell repertoires in COVID-19. Individuals drawn from approximately 26 US areas were roughly 18 to 89 years old. Assignment of participants to cohorts was predicated upon participant-reported clinical history. V was trimmed by 7 bases and J by 0 bases, leaving 15 bases between them. CDR1 is SNHLY and CDR2 is FYNNEI in the germline V gene. The CDR3 extends over 15 amino acids. TCRdb keeps only in-frame clones here, not all; method: immunoSEQ multiplex PCR. Found here are approximately 200,000 clones, 87% of them singletons; the top ten hold 2% to 2.5%.

Material: PBMCs or T cells enriched from blood (not recorded which). This chain joins TRBV2 and TRBJ1-2, with a weak D call TRBD1 (6 bases). The receptor comes from a woman in her 30s who had recovered from COVID-19. The CDR3, as DNA: TGTGCCAGCATAGGGTACAGGGCGCCTAACTATGGCTACACCTTC. This codes for CASIGYRAPNYGYTF.